Only a few counts were recorded for the clone carrying this T cell receptor (beta chain). This specimen belongs to a study of control samples from healthy donors and cancer patients. Sequenced by immunoSEQ multiplex PCR; TCRdb stores in-frame clones only, minus some. The sample carries about 65,000 clones, 90% recorded once. The CDR3 sequence is 17 residues long. Per the germline V gene, CDR1 is ENHRY and CDR2 is SYGVKD. V gave up 6 bases and J gave up 0 bases; unmatched junction bases: 10. Sequenced input: PBMCs. The J gene is TRBJ2-3, the V gene TRBV10-3; 9 bases align to TRBD1. This receptor was obtained from a woman aged 45-60 years with colorectal cancer. CDR3 amino acids: CAIRTGAQGASTDTQYF. CDR3 in DNA: TGTGCCATCAGAACCGGAGCACAGGGGGCTAGCACAGATACGCAGTATTTT.